In its sample, the clone carrying this T cell receptor (beta chain) was seen a few times. One entry per CDR3 protein, called by TCRdb with MiXCR from the reads. The data hold more than 150,000 distinct CDR3 sequences, with around 20% observed a single time. CDR1 and CDR2 from the germline V gene are MGHRA and YSYEKL. This CDR3 spans 14 amino acids. The junction had 4 bases not matched to a gene; V was cut back by 5 bases and J by 3 bases. The data were obtained in a study of T cell repertoires in cytomegalovirus infection. Sequenced: PBMCs. V is TRBV4-1 and J is TRBJ2-3, with 8 bases matching TRBD1. This receptor was obtained from a human donor in good health (CMV status not recorded). Some clones in this sample may be carry-over from other donors' samples. This chain's CDR3 is CASSSWTGTDTQYF. Written as DNA, the CDR3 is TGCGCCAGCAGCTCGTGGACAGGGACAGATACGCAGTATTTT.